The 2 T cell receptor beta chains in this list originate from one sample, sequenced in a study of STAT3 mutations in large granular lymphocyte leukemia. General study findings and limits: In T-cell large granular lymphocyte leukemia, about half of patients showed multiple immunodominant subclonotypes.

No antigen has been assigned to these receptors. This table comes from immunoSEQ multiplex PCR, and its TCRdb copy is limited to in-frame clones, with some not included. Among tens of thousands of clones listed, about three quarters were seen once. Material for sequencing was PBMCs. All receptors come from a human donor with T large granular lymphocyte leukemia. Some clones in this sample may be carry-over from other donors' samples.

V and J are TRBV5-6 and TRBJ2-1, with TRBD1 matching 8 bases. The V segment lost 3 bases and the J segment 8 bases; nucleotides outside the gene matches: 10. CDR1 is SGHDT, CDR2 YYEEEE, per germline. CDR3 length equals 15 residues. The CDR3 nucleotides read TGTGCCAGCAGCTCCTCCGGGACAGGAGGCCATGAGCAGTTCTTC. This codes for CASSSSGTGGHEQFF. The whole variable domain, remainder taken from reference TRBV5-6 and TRBJ2-1, is DAGVTQSPTHLIKTRGQQVTLRCSPKSGHDTVSWYQQALGQGPQFIFQYYEEEERQRGNFPDRFSGHQFPNYSSELNVNALLLGDSALYLCASSSSGTGGHEQFFGPGTRLTVL.

J is TRBJ2-7 and V is TRBV27; 11 positions match TRBD2. The trim removed 7 bases at V and 4 bases at J, leaving 9 bases unmatched. CDR1 is MNHEY and CDR2 is SMNVEV in the germline V gene (reference sequence). The CDR3 runs to 15 residues. The CDR3, as DNA: TGTGCCAGCAAAGGGAGGGCTAGCGGGGGGTACGAGCAGTACTTC. As protein: CASKGRASGGYEQYF.